This TCR beta chain originates from a study of T cell responses to AZD1222 COVID-19 vaccine. Findings and limits, study-wide: White British donors predominated, females outnumbered males, and clonal diversity was possibly underestimated.

With respect to this clone: Its target is not known.

Sequencing used immunoSEQ multiplex PCR; TCRdb keeps in-frame clones, though not all of them. This table has over 100,000 clones, roughly 90% appearing once. Germline loops: CDR1 MNHEY, CDR2 SMNVEV (reference sequence). This CDR3 has 15 residues. The V gene lost 2 bases and the J gene lost 0 bases, with 10 bases spanning the gap. The clonotype originates from an adult in good health. The sequenced sample was peripheral blood, obtained on day 0 of AZD1222 vaccination. The rearrangement joins TRBV27 to TRBJ1-2; D remains unclear. CDR3 in DNA: TGTGCCAGCAGTTTAGGGCTTGGTTCTAACTATGGCTACACCTTC. This codes for CASSLGLGSNYGYTF.